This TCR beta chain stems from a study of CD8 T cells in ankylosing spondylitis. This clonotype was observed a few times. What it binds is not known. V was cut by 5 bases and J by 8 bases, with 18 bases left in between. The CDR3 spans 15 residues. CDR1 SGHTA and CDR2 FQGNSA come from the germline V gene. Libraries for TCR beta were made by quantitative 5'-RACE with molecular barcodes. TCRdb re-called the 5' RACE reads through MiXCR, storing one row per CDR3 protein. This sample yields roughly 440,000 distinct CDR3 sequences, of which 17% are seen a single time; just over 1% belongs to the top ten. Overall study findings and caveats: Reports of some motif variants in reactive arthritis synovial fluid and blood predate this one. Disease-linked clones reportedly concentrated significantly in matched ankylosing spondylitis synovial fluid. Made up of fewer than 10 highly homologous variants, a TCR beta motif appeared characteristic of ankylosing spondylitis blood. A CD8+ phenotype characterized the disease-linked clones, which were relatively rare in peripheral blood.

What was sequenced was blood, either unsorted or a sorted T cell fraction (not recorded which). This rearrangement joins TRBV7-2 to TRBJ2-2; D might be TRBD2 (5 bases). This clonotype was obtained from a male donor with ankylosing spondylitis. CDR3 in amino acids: CASSLSGNSPGELFF. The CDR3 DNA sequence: TGTGCCAGCAGCCTCTCCGGGAACTCCCCAGGGGAGCTGTTTTTT.